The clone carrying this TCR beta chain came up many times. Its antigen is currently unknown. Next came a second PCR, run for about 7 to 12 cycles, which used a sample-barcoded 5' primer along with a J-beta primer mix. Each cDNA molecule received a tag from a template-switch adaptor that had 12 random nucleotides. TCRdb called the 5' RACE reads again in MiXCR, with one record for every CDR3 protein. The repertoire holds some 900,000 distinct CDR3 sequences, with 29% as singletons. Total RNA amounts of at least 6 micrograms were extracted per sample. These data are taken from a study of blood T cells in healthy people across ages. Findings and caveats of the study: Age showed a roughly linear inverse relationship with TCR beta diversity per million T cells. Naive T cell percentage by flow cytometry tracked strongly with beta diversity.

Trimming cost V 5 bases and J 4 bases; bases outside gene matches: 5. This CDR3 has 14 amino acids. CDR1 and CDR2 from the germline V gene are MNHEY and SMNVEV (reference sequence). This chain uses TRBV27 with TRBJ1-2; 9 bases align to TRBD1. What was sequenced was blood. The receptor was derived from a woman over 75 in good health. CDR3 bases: TGTGCCAGCAGTCCAACAGGGGGCATCTATGGCTACACCTTC. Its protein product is CASSPTGGIYGYTF.